This TCR beta chain was retrieved from a study of OX40 agonist ivuxolimab in advanced cancers. This table comes from immunoSEQ multiplex PCR, and its TCRdb copy is limited to in-frame clones, with some not included. The table shows some 78,000 clones, with about 85% occurring only once. V was shortened by 5 bases and J by 9 bases, with 11 bases between the two germline ends. The germline V gene encodes CDR1 MDHEN and CDR2 SYDVKM. The CDR3 totals 11 residues. The TCR originated in an adult with an advanced solid tumor such as melanoma, head and neck, liver or kidney cancer. This chain connects TRBV28 to TRBJ2-7; no clear D. This specimen consisted of CD4+ or CD8+ T cells sorted from blood, obtained in a trial of the OX40 agonist ivuxolimab. CDR3: CASSQALGQYF. In nucleotides, the CDR3 is TGTGCCAGCAGTCAGGCGCTGGGGCAGTACTTC.